Below are 8 T cell receptor beta chains sequenced from a single sample in a study of a mutant IDH1 vaccine in newly diagnosed glioma. Sample time point: week 35, safety follow-up. The vaccine gave 300 ug of a 20-mer mutant IDH1 peptide subcutaneously per dose. These TCRs' antigens remain unknown. The method was immunoSEQ multiplex PCR; TCRdb's version includes in-frame clones alone and lacks a portion of them. The sample consists of around 53,000 clones, roughly 84% of them appearing once. The sequencing here drew on PBMCs, taken from a glioma patient whose treatment included an IDH1 peptide vaccine. The receptors were sampled from a man between 35 and 55 years old with glioma.

V gene TRBV29-1 combines with J gene TRBJ2-5; TRBD2 might be the D (5 bases). The CDR3 sequence is 13 residues long. Germline V gene sequence: CDR1 SQVTM, CDR2 ANQGSEA. The V and J ends lost 7 bases and 5 bases respectively, with 17 bases between them. CDR3 coding DNA: TGCAGCGCAGCGGCGGCGGATCTGGAGACCCAGTACTTC. This sequence encodes CSAAAADLETQYF.

This chain joins TRBV29-1 and TRBJ1-2; D is uncertain. Trimming removed 3 bases at V and 4 bases at J, with 6 bases between. CDR3 size: 11 residues. In germline, CDR1 is SQVTM, CDR2 ANQGSEA. CDR3 sequence (DNA): TGCAGCGTTGAGCAGCTCTATGGCTACACCTTC. It yields the protein CSVEQLYGYTF.

The chain joins TRBV19 to TRBJ1-2, with D perhaps TRBD1 (6 bases). The V and J ends lost 3 bases and 7 bases respectively, with 9 bases between them. The CDR3 is 12 amino acids. Germline values: CDR1 LNHDA, CDR2 SQIVND (reference sequence). Here the CDR3 reads CASSIKDSGYTF. DNA for the CDR3: TGTGCCAGTAGTATTAAGGACAGTGGCTACACCTTC.

The rearrangement links TRBV27 to TRBJ1-2; 7 bases map to TRBD1. The CDR3 runs 16 residues. Germline V CDR1 and CDR2: MNHEY, SMNVEV (reference sequence). J lost 3 bases, V lost 7 bases, and 14 bases had no gene match. CDR3 protein: CASTTWNRGRDYGYTF. CDR3 DNA sequence: TGTGCCAGCACAACCTGGAACAGGGGAAGAGACTATGGCTACACCTTC.

The J gene is TRBJ1-1, the V gene TRBV7-2; 7 bases are shared with TRBD1. After removal of 3 bases from V and 4 bases from J, the junction contained 5 bases not matched to a gene. The CDR3 is made up of 14 amino acids. Germline V lookup: CDR1 SGHTA, CDR2 FQGNSA. DNA of the CDR3: TGTGCCAGCAGCTTTAACAGGGGAGGCACTGAAGCTTTCTTT. It is translated as CASSFNRGGTEAFF. Combining the CDR3 with reference TRBV7-2 and TRBJ1-1 gives the whole variable domain GAGVSQSPSNKVTEKGKDVELRCDPISGHTALYWYRQSLGQGLEFLIYFQGNSAPDKSGLPSDRFSAERTGGSVSTLTIQRTQQEDSAVYLCASSFNRGGTEAFFGQGTRLTVV.

The chain carries TRBV5-1 and TRBJ2-3; the match to TRBD2 covers 10 bases. The CDR3 spans 15 residues. V gave up 4 bases and J gave up 2 bases; unmatched junction bases: 4. CDR1 is SGHRS, CDR2 YFSETQ, per germline. DNA of the CDR3: TGCGCCAGCAGCGCTCTAGCGGGAGACACAGATACGCAGTATTTT. Translation: CASSALAGDTDTQYF.

The chain carries TRBV30 and TRBJ2-7, with unresolved D. There are 11 residues in the CDR3. Trimming stripped 2 bases from V and 4 bases from J, with 6 bases between. Per germline, CDR1 GTSNPN and CDR2 SVGIG (reference sequence). The CDR3, as DNA: TGTGCCTGGAGTCGAAGATACGAGCAGTACTTC. Its protein is CAWSRRYEQYF. Variable domain in full (rest from reference TRBV30 and TRBJ2-7): SQTIHQWPATLVQPVGSPLSLECTVEGTSNPNLYWYRQAAGRGLQLLFYSVGIGQISSEVPQNLSASRPQDRQFILSSKKLLLSDSGFYLCAWSRRYEQYFGPGTRLTVT.

V and J are TRBV4-1 and TRBJ1-6, with 9 bases matching TRBD1. The germline gives CDR1 MGHRA, CDR2 YSYEKL. The CDR3 has 16 amino acids. V was clipped by 2 bases and J by 9 bases; unmatched bases: 8. The CDR3 region is CASSQPTGTGFSPLHF. In nucleotides, the CDR3 is TGCGCCAGCAGCCAACCCACCGGGACAGGGTTTTCACCCCTCCACTTT.